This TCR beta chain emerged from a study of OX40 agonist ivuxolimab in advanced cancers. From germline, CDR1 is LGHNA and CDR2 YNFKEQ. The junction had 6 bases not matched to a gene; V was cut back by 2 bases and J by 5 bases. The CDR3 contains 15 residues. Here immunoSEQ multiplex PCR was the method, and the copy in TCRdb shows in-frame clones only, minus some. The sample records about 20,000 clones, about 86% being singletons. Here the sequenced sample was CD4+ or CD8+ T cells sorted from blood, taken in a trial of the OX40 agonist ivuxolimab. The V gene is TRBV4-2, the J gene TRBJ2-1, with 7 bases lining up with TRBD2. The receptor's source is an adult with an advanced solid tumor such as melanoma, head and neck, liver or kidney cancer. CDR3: CASSQFSGGNNEQFF. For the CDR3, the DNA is TGTGCCAGCAGCCAATTCTCGGGGGGTAACAATGAGCAGTTCTTC.